The 5 T cell receptor beta chains presented below share a single source sample, sequenced in a study of blood T cell repertoires in COVID-19. Only in-frame clones appear in the TCRdb table, and some are missing; sequencing was by immunoSEQ multiplex PCR. The profile covers 120,000 to 150,000 clones, with 85% appearing a single time and roughly 2.7% taken by the ten largest. The source material was peripheral blood. The receptors were sampled from a human donor with acute or convalescent COVID-19. The donor label of this sample is uncertain.

This clone was seen only a few times. This chain links TRBV10-3 with TRBJ1-1, with D uncertain. The CDR3 totals 14 residues. The germline CDR1 and CDR2 sequences are ENHRY and SYGVKD. The V end lost 5 bases, the J end lost 1 base, and 11 bases lay between the germline ends. This chain's CDR3 is CAISRLLENTEAFF. The CDR3, as DNA: TGTGCCATCAGTAGACTCCTGGAGAACACTGAAGCTTTCTTT.

The CDR3 is CASSQAGLPYEQYV. CDR3 coding DNA: TGTGCCAGCAGCCAGGCGGGACTCCCCTACGAGCAGTACGTC. The rearrangement links TRBV7-9 to TRBJ2-7; tentative D call: TRBD2 (6 bases). The ends were cut back, 5 bases at V and 2 bases at J, with 13 bases in the middle. Germline V gene data show CDR1 as SEHNR and CDR2 as FQNEAQ (reference sequence). The CDR3 is 14 amino acids.

The V and J genes are TRBV4-3 and TRBJ2-3; 10 bases match TRBD1. The CDR3 covers 16 residues. CDR1 and CDR2 from the germline V gene are LGHNA and YSLEER. Trimming removed 5 bases from V and 6 bases from J; junction bases left unmatched: 11. The CDR3 here is CASSKMGQGLGDTQYF. CDR3 DNA sequence: TGCGCCAGCAGCAAGATGGGACAGGGGTTGGGGGATACGCAGTATTTT.

The chain uses TRBV18 and TRBJ2-5, with 7 nucleotides matching TRBD2. The V and J ends lost 2 bases and 2 bases, in that order; junction bases with no gene match: 11. In germline, CDR1 is KGHSH, CDR2 LQKENI. CDR3 length equals 17 residues. The CDR3 region is CASSPVSGGSGQETQYF. In DNA form, the CDR3 reads TGTGCCAGCTCACCAGTTAGTGGCGGGAGCGGTCAAGAGACCCAGTACTTC.

The V call is TRBV11-1, the J call TRBJ2-5; D uncertain. Trimming stripped 5 bases from V and 2 bases from J, with 12 bases between. CDR3 length equals 14 residues. Germline values: CDR1 SGHAT, CDR2 FQDESV (reference sequence). The CDR3 here is CASSRFTAQETQYF. The CDR3 nucleotides are TGTGCCAGCAGCCGGTTCACAGCTCAAGAGACCCAGTACTTC. Supplemented by reference TRBV11-1 and TRBJ2-5, the full variable domain reads EAEVAQSPRYKITEKSQAVAFWCDPISGHATLYWYRQILGQGPELLVQFQDESVVDDSQLPKDRFSAERLKGVDSTLKIQPAELGDSAMYLCASSRFTAQETQYFGPGTRLLVL.